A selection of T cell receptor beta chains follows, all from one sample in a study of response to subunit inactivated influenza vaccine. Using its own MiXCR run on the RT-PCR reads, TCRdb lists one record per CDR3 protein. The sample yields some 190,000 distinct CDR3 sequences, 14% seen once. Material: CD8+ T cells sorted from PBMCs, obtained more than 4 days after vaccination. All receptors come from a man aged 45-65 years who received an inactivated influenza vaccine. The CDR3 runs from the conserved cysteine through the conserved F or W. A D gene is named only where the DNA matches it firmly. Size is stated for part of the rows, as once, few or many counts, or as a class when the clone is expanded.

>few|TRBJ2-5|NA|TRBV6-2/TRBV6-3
TGTGCCAGCAGCCCACTCTTCAGCGACCAAGAGACCCAGTACTTC
CASSPLFSDQETQYF
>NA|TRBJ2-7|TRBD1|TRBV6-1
TGTGCCAGCAGTGACCCAGCGGACAGGGGGCACGAGCAGTACTTC
CASSDPADRGHEQYF
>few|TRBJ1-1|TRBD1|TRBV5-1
TGCGCCAGCAGCCCCCGACAGGGGCCGACCGAAGCTTTCTTT
CASSPRQGPTEAFF
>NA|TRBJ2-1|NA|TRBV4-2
TGTGCCAGCAGCCAAGGGCTCGGGGAGTACAATGAGCAGTTCTTC
CASSQGLGEYNEQFF
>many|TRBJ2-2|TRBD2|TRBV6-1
TGTGCCAGCAAGGGGACTAGCGGGAAAAACACCGGGGAGCTGTTTTTT
CASKGTSGKNTGELFF
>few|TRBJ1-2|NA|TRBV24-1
TGTGCCACCAGTGATTTGAACGGGGATGGCTACACCTTC
CATSDLNGDGYTF
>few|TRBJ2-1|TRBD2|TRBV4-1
TGCGCCAGCAGCCAAGACGACGGGGGGGCATACGGTGAGCAGTTCTTC
CASSQDDGGAYGEQFF
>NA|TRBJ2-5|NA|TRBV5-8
TGTGCCAGCAGCTTTTATGGACGCTTACAAGAGACCCAGTACTTC
CASSFYGRLQETQYF
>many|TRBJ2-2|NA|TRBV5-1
TGCGCCAGCAGCCCGTTACGAGGGACCGGGGAGCTGTTTTTT
CASSPLRGTGELFF
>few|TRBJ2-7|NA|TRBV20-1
TGCAGTGCTAGAGATTCCTATAGTCACGAGCAGTACTTC
CSARDSYSHEQYF
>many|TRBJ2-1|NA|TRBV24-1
TGTGCCACCAGTGCCCACAGGCTCCATGAGCAGTTCTTC
CATSAHRLHEQFF
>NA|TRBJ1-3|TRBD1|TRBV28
TGTGCCAGCAGTTTAATTTCAGGGGGGGCTGGAAACACCATATATTTT
CASSLISGGAGNTIYF
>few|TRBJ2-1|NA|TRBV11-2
TGTGCCTGCCAAAACCCGGGGGCGCCCAATGAGCAGTTCTTC
CACQNPGAPNEQFF
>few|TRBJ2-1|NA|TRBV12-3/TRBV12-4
TGTGCCAGCAGTTGGACAGATTGGAATGAGCAGTTCTTC
CASSWTDWNEQFF
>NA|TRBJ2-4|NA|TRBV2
TGTGCCAGCAGTTGGGCTGAACTAGCCAAAAACATTCAGTACTTC
CASSWAELAKNIQYF
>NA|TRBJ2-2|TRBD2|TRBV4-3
TGCGCCAGCAGCCCCGGGGAGCTAGCGGTCATGAACACCGGGGAGCTGTTTTTT
CASSPGELAVMNTGELFF
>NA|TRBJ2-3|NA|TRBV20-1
TGCAGTGCTAGGACTGAGCCTAGCACAGATACGCAGTATTTT
CSARTEPSTDTQYF
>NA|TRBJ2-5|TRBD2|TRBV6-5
TGTGCCAGCAGTTACGTCGGGACTACCGGACAAGAGACCCAGTACTTC
CASSYVGTTGQETQYF
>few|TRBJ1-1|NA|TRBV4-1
TGCGCCAGCAGCCCCGCGGCAGGAAGGGAGAACACTGAAGCTTTCTTT
CASSPAAGRENTEAFF
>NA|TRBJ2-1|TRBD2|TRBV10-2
TGCGCCAGCAGTGAGTCTGCTAGCGGGAGGAATGAGCAGTTCTTC
CASSESASGRNEQFF
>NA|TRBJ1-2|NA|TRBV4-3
TGCGCCAGCAGCCAAGATACGCCCAGGCCCAACTATGGCTACACCTTC
CASSQDTPRPNYGYTF
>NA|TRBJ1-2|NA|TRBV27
TGTGCCAGCAGTCCCAGCGCCACTCTTAACTATGGCTACACCTTC
CASSPSATLNYGYTF
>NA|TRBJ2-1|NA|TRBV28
TGTGCCAGCACCGCACCCCTGCAAAAACTCTACAATGAGCAGTTCTTC
CASTAPLQKLYNEQFF
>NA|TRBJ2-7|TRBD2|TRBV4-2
TGTGCCAGCAGCCAGGACTGGCCTAGCGGGAGCTACGAGCAGTACTTC
CASSQDWPSGSYEQYF
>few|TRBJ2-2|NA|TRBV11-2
TGTGCCAGCAGCTTGGGGCGGGGACAAAGGAACACCGGGGAGCTGTTTTTT
CASSLGRGQRNTGELFF
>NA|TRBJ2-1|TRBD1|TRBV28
TGTGCCAGCAGTCTTAGGACAGGGGGCATGGATGAGCAGTTCTTC
CASSLRTGGMDEQFF
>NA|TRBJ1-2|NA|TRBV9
TGTGCCAGCAGCGTAGCCCAGGGTATGATCGATGGCTACACCTTC
CASSVAQGMIDGYTF
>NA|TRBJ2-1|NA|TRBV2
TGTGCCAGCAGTACCCGAGCCGGGACGAATGAGCAGTTCTTC
CASSTRAGTNEQFF
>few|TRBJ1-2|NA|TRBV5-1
TGCGCCAGCAGCTTGGTGGGGGGCGATGGCTACACCTTC
CASSLVGGDGYTF
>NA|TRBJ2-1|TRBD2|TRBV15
TGTGCCACCAGCACTAGCGGGGGGCTGTACAATGAGCAGTTCTTC
CATSTSGGLYNEQFF
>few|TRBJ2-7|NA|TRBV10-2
TGCGCCAGCAGCCCCAGGGCTGAGCAGTACTTC
CASSPRAEQYF
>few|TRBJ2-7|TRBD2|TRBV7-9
TGTGCCAGCAGCTCTAGCGGGGGACCGTCCTACGAGCAGTACTTC
CASSSSGGPSYEQYF
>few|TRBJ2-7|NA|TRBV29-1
TGCAGCGTTGATGGTTTAAGGGGGAAGAACTACGAGCAGTACTTC
CSVDGLRGKNYEQYF
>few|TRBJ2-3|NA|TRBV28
TGTGCCAGCAGTACCAGGGCTGGGGCAGATACGCAGTATTTT
CASSTRAGADTQYF
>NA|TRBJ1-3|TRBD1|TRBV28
TGTGCCAGCAGTCCGGGACAGGGGGCTTGGGGAAACACCATATATTTT
CASSPGQGAWGNTIYF
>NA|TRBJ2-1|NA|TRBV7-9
TGTGCCAGCAGCTTAGGAGGTTTGCGGGGCAATGAGCAGTTCTTC
CASSLGGLRGNEQFF
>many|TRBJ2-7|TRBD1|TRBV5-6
TGTGCCAGCAGCTGGAACACAGGGGGGTCCTACGAGCAGTACTTC
CASSWNTGGSYEQYF
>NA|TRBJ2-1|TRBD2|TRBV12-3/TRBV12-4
TGTGCCAGCAGTACCGGGACTAGCGGGGTGTACAATGAGCAGTTCTTC
CASSTGTSGVYNEQFF
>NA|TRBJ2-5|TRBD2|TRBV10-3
TGTGCCATCAGTGGTGCTGCGGGGGGGCTATCAGAGACCCAGTACTTC
CAISGAAGGLSETQYF
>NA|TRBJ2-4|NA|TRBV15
TGTGCCACCAGCAGAGATCTGGGGGTAGCCAAAAACATTCAGTACTTC
CATSRDLGVAKNIQYF
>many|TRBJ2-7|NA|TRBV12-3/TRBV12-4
TGTGCCAGCAGCTGGGACGGCTACGAGCAGTACTTC
CASSWDGYEQYF
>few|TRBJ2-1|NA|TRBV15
TGTGCCACCAGCAAGGGGGCGGGGAATGAGCAGTTCTTC
CATSKGAGNEQFF
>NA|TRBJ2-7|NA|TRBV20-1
TGCAGTGCTAGAGATTTGGCCAGGCCTTCCTACGAGCAGTACTTC
CSARDLARPSYEQYF
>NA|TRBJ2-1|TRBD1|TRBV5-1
TGCGCCAGCAGCTCGTGGACAGGGGGCAATGAGCAGTTCTTC
CASSSWTGGNEQFF
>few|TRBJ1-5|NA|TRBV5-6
TGTGCCAGCAGCTTGTTCGCAGGGCATCAGCCCCAGCATTTT
CASSLFAGHQPQHF
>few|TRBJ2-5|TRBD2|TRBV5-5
TGTGCCAGCAGCGCCGGACTAGCGGGGGTCCAAGAGACCCAGTACTTC
CASSAGLAGVQETQYF
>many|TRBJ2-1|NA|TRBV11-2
TGTGCCAGCTCCTACGGGGCCTACAATGAGCAGTTCTTC
CASSYGAYNEQFF
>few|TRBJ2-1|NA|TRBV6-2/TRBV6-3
TGTGCCAGCAGTACTGATCGACTAGTCTCCTACAATGAGCAGTTCTTC
CASSTDRLVSYNEQFF
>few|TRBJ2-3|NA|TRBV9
TGTGCCAGCAGTGAATCGGGGGGCCCCACAGATACGCAGTATTTT
CASSESGGPTDTQYF